Sequencing of this T cell receptor beta chain was carried out in a study of T-cell memory formation after mild COVID-19 (dated by TCRdb to the early 2020s). The study in broad terms: TCR sequence clusters from the two donors were found to be largely donor specific. The cohort comprised two young, previously healthy adult volunteers, one female and one male. In a couple of donors, T-cell clones that expanded and contracted after mild COVID-19 were tracked by sequencing TCRalpha and TCRbeta repertoires over time. Broad study findings and their caveats: SARS-CoV-2 specificity of the second-wave clones peaking on day 37 was not confirmed. Some responding clones were detected in pre-infection memory, which suggested that pre-existing cross-reactive memory T cells had joined the SARS-CoV-2 response. Contracting CD4+ clones were located mainly in the CM and EM memory subsets, whereas CD8+ clones were found to be enriched in EMRA. Clones contracting from day 15 to 85 had balanced CD4/CD8 phenotypes, while a second wave expanding from day 15 to 37 was biased towards CD4+. Only a couple of mild cases were covered by the study, and larger cohorts that include severe cases with pre-infection samples were considered necessary.

PBMCs were isolated by Ficoll-Paque density gradient centrifugation. CDR1 is given as MNHNS and CDR2 as SASEGT, both from the germline V gene. The CDR3 runs 18 residues from the cysteine to the phenylalanine. Left in the record is the CDR3 DNA by itself, 54 bases read in frame from the first base. V has 0 bases trimmed and J has 5 bases trimmed; junction bases matching no gene number 10. A few counts support this clonotype. The antigen it recognizes is unknown. The sample holds no much larger clone one base away, and base qualities are not on file. TCRdb shows the sequencer as Illumina NovaSeq 6000. TCRalpha and TCRbeta cDNA libraries were built by 5'RACE with constant-segment primers, adding sample barcodes and unique molecular identifiers. Trizol reagent was used to extract RNA from every sample. The libraries were amplified in two PCR steps, and the second step added a second sample barcode and Illumina TruSeq adapters. Libraries were sequenced on an Illumina NovaSeq with 2 x 150 bp paired-end reads. The authors processed their data as follows. The reads were demultiplexed and collapsed into UMI-guided consensus sequences using migec v1.2.7. Using mixcr v2.1.11, UMI consensuses were aligned to TRA and TRB V and J templates and then assembled into clonotypes. Expanded or contracted clonotypes were those called significant by both edgeR and NoisET, with noise models trained on biological replicates. For edgeR calls, the cutoffs were a false discovery rate-adjusted p below 0.01 and a log2 fold-change threshold of 1. As an exploratory analysis of dynamics, PCA with hierarchical clustering was applied to max-normalized trajectories of the 1000 most abundant clonotypes. Each responding clone was given a CD4 or CD8 phenotype based on the CD4+ and CD8+ repertoires, which had been sequenced separately. TCRdb took the public reads, trimmed them with fastp at Q25, ran MiXCR for clone calling and kept in-frame beta chains. Each entry is one CDR3 protein sequence, shown with its most common DNA and genes. The V and J calls, along with clone size, are taken from TCRdb and not from the paper's own processing. The sample contains about 290,000 distinct CDR3 sequences, approximately 15% of them found a single time. The ten largest make up over 20% of the sample.

This TCR came from a man between 18 and 29 years old who had mild COVID-19 (a few samples of this study predate the infection). The sample titles of this study are shuffled in the database, so cell type and time point are left out; the donor was told from shared clones. The chain joins TRBV6-1 to TRBJ2-5, with 12 junctional bases fitting TRBD2. Material: PBMCs or a T cell subset sorted from them (not recorded which). The DNA sequence reads TGTGCCAGCAGTGAAGCCAGACTAGCGGGGGAACGAGGGGAGACCCAGTACTTC. Translation gives CASSEARLAGERGETQYF.